The 13 T cell receptor beta chains listed next were all sequenced from one sample in a study of preoperative IRX-2 immunotherapy in early breast cancer. Method: immunoSEQ multiplex PCR; TCRdb's copy keeps in-frame clones and lacks some. The data contain 25,000 to 35,000 clones, 65% to 85% of them singletons. Indicated treatment: preoperative locoregional IRX-2 cytokine immunotherapy. Sampling took place from a patient treated with IRX-2 immunotherapy. Every receptor here comes from a human donor with breast cancer.

This clone is a singleton in its sample. The chain is built from TRBV7-1 and TRBJ2-3, with a possible D match to TRBD2 (5 bases). TRBV7-1 counts as an open reading frame of uncertain function. V dropped 4 bases and J dropped 2 bases, with 7 bases sitting between them. CDR3 size: 13 residues. CDR3 protein: CASSYDYTDTQYF. CDR3 nucleotide sequence: TGTGCCAGCAGCTACGACTACACAGATACGCAGTATTTT.

The CDR3 nucleotides read TGTGCCAGCAGCTCATCCGGGACGGTCCCTTCCGAGCAGTACTTC. Its translation: CASSSSGTVPSEQYF. The chain is built from TRBV11-3 and TRBJ2-7; D is tentatively TRBD1 or TRBD2 (5 bases each). V was pared by 4 bases and J by 6 bases, with 19 bases between. The CDR3 sequence is 15 residues long. The germline V gene has CDR1 SGHNT and CDR2 YENEEA.

Only a few counts were recorded for this clone. This chain joins TRBV1 and TRBJ2-5; the D call TRBD2 from the table was never checked on the DNA. TRBV1 is given as a pseudogene. This CDR3 has 17 amino acids. The DNA of the CDR3 is TGCGCCAGCAGCCAAGATAGGAGTGGAACTTCCCAAGAGACCCAGTACTTC. This encodes CASSQDRSGTSQETQYF.

CDR3 in amino acids: CASSLGAGPGANVLTF. Here the CDR3 DNA reads TGTGCCAGCAGCCTCGGGGCTGGCCCTGGGGCCAACGTCCTGACTTTC. This chain connects TRBV11-3 to TRBJ2-6; D may be TRBD1 or TRBD2 (5 bases each). Per the germline V gene, CDR1 is SGHNT and CDR2 is YENEEA. There are 16 residues in the CDR3. The V gene lost 5 bases and the J gene lost 2 bases, with 13 bases spanning the gap.

The CDR3 loop reads CAVRRDTEAFF. The CDR3 nucleotides read TGTGCCGTCCGTAGGGACACTGAAGCTTTCTTT. The chain couples TRBV6-7 to TRBJ1-1; D not resolved. TRBV6-7 is annotated as an ORF whose role is uncertain. Trimming shortened V by 11 bases and J by 3 bases, and 10 bases separated the two germline ends. The CDR3 is made up of 11 amino acids.

The V and J genes are TRBV18 and TRBJ2-5; no definite D call. The germline V gene encodes CDR1 KGHSH and CDR2 LQKENI. This CDR3 is built from 13 residues. Trimming left V 6 bases short and J 1 base short, with 9 bases between. In nucleotides, the CDR3 is TGTGCCAGCTCTCCGGGTAGCCAAGAGACCCAGTACTTC. Translating it yields CASSPGSQETQYF.

The chain combines TRBV6-8 with TRBJ2-5; 14 bases line up with TRBD2. V shed 6 bases and J 3 bases; nucleotides not matched to a gene: 0. The germline V gene encodes CDR1 MNHGY and CDR2 SAAAGT. The CDR3 totals 14 residues. The CDR3 here is CASRTSGREETQYF. CDR3 bases: TGTGCCAGCAGGACTAGCGGGAGGGAAGAGACCCAGTACTTC.

The V gene is TRBV28, the J gene TRBJ1-6; 7 bases fit TRBD1. Looked up from germline, CDR1 is MDHEN and CDR2 is SYDVKM. This CDR3 contains 13 residues. J was trimmed by 9 bases and V by 3 bases; bases with no gene match: 2. CDR3 in DNA: TGTGCCAGCAGTTTGAGGGGGCCTTCACCCCTCCACTTT. Translation gives CASSLRGPSPLHF.

CDR3 bases: TGCAGCGTTGAAAGGCCGGCGGGGGGCAATGAGCAGTTCTTC. Encoded protein: CSVERPAGGNEQFF. V and J are TRBV29-1 and TRBJ2-1; TRBD2 agrees at 8 bases. Germline values: CDR1 SQVTM, CDR2 ANQGSEA. The CDR3 sequence is 14 residues long. V lost 2 bases and J lost 6; bases outside the gene matches: 6.

CDR3 DNA sequence: TGTGCCTGGAGTGGGAATCTAGATTTGGGAACTGAAGCTTTCTTT. Translating gives CAWSGNLDLGTEAFF. The chain recombines TRBV30 with TRBJ1-1; no reliable D call. The CDR3 consists of 15 residues. V lost 1 base and J lost 5, with 17 bases in between. Germline V gives CDR1 GTSNPN, CDR2 SVGIG (reference sequence).

The V gene is TRBV1, the J gene TRBJ2-1; no check of the table's D call, TRBD2, against the DNA was made. TRBV1 corresponds to a pseudogene. The CDR3 length is 14 residues. Here the CDR3 reads CASSPDFLAAEQFF. CDR3 DNA sequence: TGCGCCAGCAGCCCCGACTTCCTAGCGGCCGAGCAGTTCTTC.

V usage is TRBV6-8 and J usage is TRBJ2-3; D tentatively reads TRBD1 or TRBD2 (6 bases each). Germline V lookup: CDR1 MNHGY, CDR2 SAAAGT. V was trimmed by 10 bases and J by 1 base, leaving 12 bases between them. This CDR3 comprises 13 residues. The CDR3: CAIDGGGTDTQYF. CDR3 in DNA: TGTGCCATCGACGGGGGCGGCACAGATACGCAGTATTTT.

J is TRBJ2-1 and V is TRBV6-8; TRBD2 matches 9 bases. The trim removed 2 bases at V and 6 bases at J, leaving 5 bases unmatched. Germline-derived CDR1 and CDR2 are MNHGY and SAAAGT. There are 15 residues in the CDR3. The CDR3 bases are TGTGCCAGCAGTTACCGACTAGCGGACATCAATGAGCAGTTCTTC. Encoded protein: CASSYRLADINEQFF.